The 18 T cell receptor beta chains below all came from one sample that was sequenced in a study of beta chain features in type 1 diabetes. Every bit of the isolated RNA underwent reverse transcription, so sequencing read expressed TCRB transcripts. Data came from immunoSEQ multiplex PCR; TCRdb stores just in-frame clones and leaves some out. The sample has 150,000 to 200,000 clones, roughly 9% seen once. The sample was central memory CD4+ T cells from blood. Every receptor here comes from a woman between 18 and 30 years old in good health.

The chain is built from TRBV19 and TRBJ2-5; weak D call: TRBD2 (6 bases). The CDR3 extends over 12 amino acids. The V and J ends lost 8 bases and 0 bases respectively, with 7 bases between them. From germline, CDR1 is LNHDA and CDR2 SQIVND (reference sequence). The CDR3: CASRGYQETQYF. The CDR3 nucleotides read TGTGCCAGTCGGGGGTACCAAGAGACCCAGTACTTC.

The chain joins TRBV30 to TRBJ1-2; possibly TRBD1 for D (6 bases). This CDR3 is built from 17 residues. The germline V gene encodes CDR1 GTSNPN and CDR2 SVGIG (reference sequence). Trimming stripped 0 bases from V and 1 base from J, with 18 bases between. The CDR3: CAWSVIELGTLNYGYTF. The CDR3 DNA is TGTGCCTGGAGTGTAATCGAACTTGGGACACTTAACTATGGCTACACCTTC.

This clone has just a few counts. The genes are TRBV4-1 and TRBJ1-3, with D possibly matching TRBD1 (5 bases). The CDR3 sequence is 15 residues long. The V end was cut by 3 bases, the J end by 4 bases, with 13 bases between. The germline CDR1 and CDR2 sequences are MGHRA and YSYEKL. The CDR3 DNA reads TGCGCCAGCAGCCACCCCGGGACTCAAGGAAACACCATATATTTT. It translates to CASSHPGTQGNTIYF.

V gene TRBV9 combines with J gene TRBJ2-5; TRBD2 aligns across 7 bases. The CDR3 runs 16 residues. Germline-derived CDR1 and CDR2 are SGDLS and YYNGEE. V gave up 0 bases and J gave up 2 bases; unmatched junction bases: 7. The CDR3 DNA reads TGTGCCAGCAGCGTAGATAATGGACTAGGACAAGAGACCCAGTACTTC. It yields the protein CASSVDNGLGQETQYF.

The chain combines TRBV7-8 with TRBJ2-2; 7 bases are a match to TRBD2. V lost 5 bases to trimming and J lost 2 bases; unmatched junction nucleotides: 8. This CDR3 region has 16 residues. Germline V gene sequence: CDR1 SGHVS, CDR2 FQNEAQ. The DNA of the CDR3 is TGTGCCAGCAGCGCCGGACTAGTCGATAACACCGGGGAGCTGTTTTTT. Translated, it gives CASSAGLVDNTGELFF.

This clone was found a few times. The chain links TRBV4-2 to TRBJ1-1; D may be TRBD1 (6 bases). Trimming took off 4 bases at V and 1 base at J, with 10 bases between the two ends. CDR3 size: 14 residues. Germline CDR1 is LGHNA and CDR2 is YNFKEQ. The DNA of the CDR3 is TGTGCCAGCAGCCTCCGGGACAAGAACACTGAAGCTTTCTTT. The encoded protein is CASSLRDKNTEAFF.

This clone was found many times. The chain carries TRBV30 and TRBJ1-6; no reliable D call. CDR3 length equals 14 residues. Trimming stripped 5 bases from V and 9 bases from J, with 17 bases between. Germline V gives CDR1 GTSNPN, CDR2 SVGIG (reference sequence). The chain's CDR3 is CAWVRTEGLSPLHF. The DNA for the CDR3 is TGTGCCTGGGTGCGGACCGAGGGTCTTTCACCCCTCCACTTT.

The table lists this clone with a few counts. The chain has TRBV2 and TRBJ1-1, with D possibly being TRBD1 (6 bases). Germline lookup yields CDR1 SNHLY and CDR2 FYNNEI. The CDR3 extends over 14 amino acids. Trimming cost V 8 bases and J 5 bases, with 18 bases left between them. CDR3 coding DNA: TGTGCCAGCTCCGGGACACCCCTGGGGACTGAAGCTTTCTTT. As protein: CASSGTPLGTEAFF.

The rearrangement links TRBV19 to TRBJ1-5; D is undetermined. The CDR3 sequence is 14 residues long. Trimming cost V 4 bases and J 0 bases, with 7 bases left between them. CDR1 is LNHDA and CDR2 is SQIVND in the germline V gene (reference sequence). This chain's CDR3 is CASSSIPSNQPQHF. CDR3 in DNA: TGTGCCAGTAGTAGTATCCCTAGCAATCAGCCCCAGCATTTT.

This clone has ten or more counts. The chain combines TRBV30 with TRBJ2-5; 7 positions agree with TRBD2. The CDR3 is 14 residues long. Germline CDR1 GTSNPN, CDR2 SVGIG (reference sequence). Trimming cost V 1 base and J 2 bases; bases outside gene matches: 4. CDR3 loop: CAWSAGRAQETQYF. CDR3 DNA sequence: TGTGCCTGGAGTGCTGGGAGGGCGCAAGAGACCCAGTACTTC.

The chain couples TRBV5-8 to TRBJ2-1; 7 positions agree with TRBD2. This CDR3 region has 17 residues. J gave up 0 bases and V 4 bases, and 10 bases lay outside the gene matches. CDR1 and CDR2 (germline): SGHTS, YDEGEE. The CDR3 sequence is CASSETRGVSSYNEQFF. CDR3 coding DNA: TGTGCCAGCAGCGAAACTCGGGGGGTAAGCTCCTACAATGAGCAGTTCTTC.

Only one count was recorded for this clone. V is TRBV5-5 and J is TRBJ1-1; D call uncertain. CDR1 and CDR2 from the germline V gene are SGHKS and YYEKEE (reference sequence). Trimming took off 2 bases at V and 4 bases at J, with 12 bases between the two ends. This CDR3 is 14 amino acids long. The CDR3 DNA follows: TGTGCCAGCAGCTTAAAGCGCGCGACCACTGAAGCTTTCTTT. Amino acids: CASSLKRATTEAFF.

CDR3 DNA sequence: TGTGCCAGTACCGATTCCGGGACAGGGAATTCACCCCTCCACTTT. Amino acids: CASTDSGTGNSPLHF. This chain joins TRBV19 and TRBJ1-6, with TRBD1 matching 9 bases. The germline gives CDR1 LNHDA, CDR2 SQIVND (reference sequence). J gave up 7 bases and V 7 bases, and 8 bases lay outside the gene matches. This CDR3 is 15 amino acids long.

In this sample, this clone turned up a few times. The chain links TRBV29-1 to TRBJ2-5; 10 bases fit TRBD2. J lost 1 base, V lost 1 base, and 0 bases had no gene match. In germline, CDR1 is SQVTM, CDR2 ANQGSEA. This CDR3 is 14 amino acids long. The DNA of the CDR3 is TGCAGCGTTGAAGGGACTAGCGGCCAAGAGACCCAGTACTTC. Translating it yields CSVEGTSGQETQYF. The whole variable domain, remainder taken from reference TRBV29-1 and TRBJ2-5, is SAVISQKPSRDICQRGTSLTIQCQVDSQVTMMFWYRQQPGQSLTLIATANQGSEATYESGFVIDKFPISRPNLTFSTLTVSNMSPEDSSIYLCSVEGTSGQETQYFGPGTRLLVL.

This clone was seen many times. The chain couples TRBV7-8 to TRBJ2-1; no definite D call. CDR1 and CDR2 from the germline V gene are SGHVS and FQNEAQ. The CDR3 covers 14 residues. The V and J ends lost 5 bases and 8 bases respectively, with 16 bases between them. The CDR3 DNA is TGTGCCAGCAGCCCCGACTGGTCCTCGGATGAGCAGTTCTTC. Translating gives CASSPDWSSDEQFF.

This clone was counted only a few times. The chain combines TRBV14 with TRBJ1-1; D uncertain. The CDR3 runs to 13 residues. The V gene lost 10 bases and the J gene lost 0 bases, with 12 bases spanning the gap. Germline assignment: CDR1 SGHDN and CDR2 FVKESK. The CDR3 nucleotides read TGTGCCACCCAGCGGATCCTGAACACTGAAGCTTTCTTT. It is translated as CATQRILNTEAFF.

The rearrangement uses TRBV2 and TRBJ2-7, with a weak D call TRBD2 (6 bases). V was shortened by 4 bases and J by 5 bases, with 18 bases between the two germline ends. The CDR3 contains 15 residues. Germline V CDR1 and CDR2: SNHLY, FYNNEI. The CDR3 sequence is CASSVVGRLGDEQYF. In DNA form, the CDR3 reads TGTGCCAGCAGTGTTGTCGGGAGATTAGGCGACGAGCAGTACTTC.

A few counts support this clone. This rearrangement joins TRBV20-1 to TRBJ2-3, with D unclear. Between the trimmed V and J ends, which lost 5 bases and 6 bases, there was a span of 9 bases. The V gene's germline CDR1 is DFQATT and CDR2 SNEGSKA (reference sequence). The CDR3 length is 11 residues. CDR3 coding DNA: TGCAGTGCTCCCTTCTTTGATACGCAGTATTTT. Protein sequence: CSAPFFDTQYF.